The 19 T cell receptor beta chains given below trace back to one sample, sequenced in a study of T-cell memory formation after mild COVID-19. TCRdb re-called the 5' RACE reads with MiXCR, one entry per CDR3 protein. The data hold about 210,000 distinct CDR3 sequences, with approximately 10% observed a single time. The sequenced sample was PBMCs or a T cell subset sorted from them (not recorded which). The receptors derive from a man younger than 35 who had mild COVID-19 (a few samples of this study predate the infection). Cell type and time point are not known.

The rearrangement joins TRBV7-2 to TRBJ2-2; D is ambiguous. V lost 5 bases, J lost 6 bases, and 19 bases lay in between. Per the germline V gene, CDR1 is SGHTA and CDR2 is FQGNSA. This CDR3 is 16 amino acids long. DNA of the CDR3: TGTGCCAGCAGCCCCATCCCCAGTCCCGGCGCCGGGGAGCTGTTTTTT. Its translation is CASSPIPSPGAGELFF.

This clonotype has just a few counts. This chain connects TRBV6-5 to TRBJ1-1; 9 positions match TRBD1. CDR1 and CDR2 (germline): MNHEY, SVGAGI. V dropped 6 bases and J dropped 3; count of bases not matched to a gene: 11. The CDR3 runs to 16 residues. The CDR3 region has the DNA TGTGCCAGCAGCTTTCTACCGGGACAGGGCCACACTGAAGCTTTCTTT. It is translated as CASSFLPGQGHTEAFF.

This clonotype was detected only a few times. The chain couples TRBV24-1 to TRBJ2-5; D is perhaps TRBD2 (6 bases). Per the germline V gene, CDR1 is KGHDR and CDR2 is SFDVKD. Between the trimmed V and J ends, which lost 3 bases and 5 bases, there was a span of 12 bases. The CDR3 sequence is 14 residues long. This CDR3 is CATSDGGEGETQYF. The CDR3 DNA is TGTGCCACCAGTGATGGCGGGGAAGGGGAGACCCAGTACTTC.

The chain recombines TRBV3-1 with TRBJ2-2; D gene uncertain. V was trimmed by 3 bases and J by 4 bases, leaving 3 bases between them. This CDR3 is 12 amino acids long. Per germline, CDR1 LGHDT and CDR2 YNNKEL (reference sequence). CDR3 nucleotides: TGTGCCAGCAGCCAGCCCACCGGGGAGCTGTTTTTT. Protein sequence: CASSQPTGELFF.

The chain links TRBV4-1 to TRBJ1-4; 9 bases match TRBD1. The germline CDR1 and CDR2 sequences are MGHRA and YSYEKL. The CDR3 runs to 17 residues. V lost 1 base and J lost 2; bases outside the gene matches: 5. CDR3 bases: TGCGCCAGCAGCCAAGGGGACAGGGTTCCGACTAATGAAAAACTGTTTTTT. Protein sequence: CASSQGDRVPTNEKLFF.

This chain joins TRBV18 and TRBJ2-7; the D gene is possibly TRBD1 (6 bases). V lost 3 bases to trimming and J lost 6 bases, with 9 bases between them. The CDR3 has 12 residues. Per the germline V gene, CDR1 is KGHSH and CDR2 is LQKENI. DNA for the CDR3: TGTGCCAGCTCACCTTCAGGGGCCGAGCAGTACGTC. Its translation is CASSPSGAEQYV.

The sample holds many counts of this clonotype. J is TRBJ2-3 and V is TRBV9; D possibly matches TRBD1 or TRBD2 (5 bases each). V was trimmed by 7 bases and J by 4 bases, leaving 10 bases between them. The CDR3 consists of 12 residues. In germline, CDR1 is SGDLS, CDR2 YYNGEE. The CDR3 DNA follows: TGTGCCAGCGGGACCGAACCAGATACGCAGTATTTT. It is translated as CASGTEPDTQYF. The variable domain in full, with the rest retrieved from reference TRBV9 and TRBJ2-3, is DSGVTQTPKHLITATGQRVTLRCSPRSGDLSVYWYQQSLDQGLQFLIQYYNGEERAKGNILERFSAQQFPDLHSELNLSSLELGDSALYFCASGTEPDTQYFGPGTRLTVL.

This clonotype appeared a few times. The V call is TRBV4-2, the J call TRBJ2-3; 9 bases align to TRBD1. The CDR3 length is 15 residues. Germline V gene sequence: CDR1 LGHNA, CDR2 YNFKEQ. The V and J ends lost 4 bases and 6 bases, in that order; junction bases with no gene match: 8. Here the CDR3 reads CASSLPGQGVDTQYF. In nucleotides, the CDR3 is TGTGCCAGCAGCCTCCCGGGACAGGGTGTGGATACGCAGTATTTT.

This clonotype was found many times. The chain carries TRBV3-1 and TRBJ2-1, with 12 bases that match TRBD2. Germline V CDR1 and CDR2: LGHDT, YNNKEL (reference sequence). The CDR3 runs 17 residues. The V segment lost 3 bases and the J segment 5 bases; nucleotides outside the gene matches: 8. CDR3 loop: CASSHGLAGSADNEQFF. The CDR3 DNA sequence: TGTGCCAGCAGCCACGGACTAGCGGGGAGCGCGGACAATGAGCAGTTCTTC.

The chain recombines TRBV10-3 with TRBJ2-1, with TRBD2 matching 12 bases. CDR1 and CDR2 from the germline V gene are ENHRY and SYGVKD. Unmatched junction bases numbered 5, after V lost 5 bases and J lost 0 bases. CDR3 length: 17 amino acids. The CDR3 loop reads CAISPGLAGSSYNEQFF. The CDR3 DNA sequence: TGTGCCATCAGTCCCGGACTAGCGGGGAGCTCCTACAATGAGCAGTTCTTC.

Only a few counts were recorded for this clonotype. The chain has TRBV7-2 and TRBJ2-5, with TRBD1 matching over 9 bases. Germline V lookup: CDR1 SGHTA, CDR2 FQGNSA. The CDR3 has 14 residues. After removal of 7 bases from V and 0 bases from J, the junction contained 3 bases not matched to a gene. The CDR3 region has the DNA TGTGCCAGCACCCGGGACAGGGACCAAGAGACCCAGTACTTC. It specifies CASTRDRDQETQYF.

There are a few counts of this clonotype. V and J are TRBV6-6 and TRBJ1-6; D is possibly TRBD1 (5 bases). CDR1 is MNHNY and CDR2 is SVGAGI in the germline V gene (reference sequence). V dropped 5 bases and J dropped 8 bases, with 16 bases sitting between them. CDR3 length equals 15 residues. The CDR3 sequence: CASSDPGEGYSPLHF. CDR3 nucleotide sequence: TGTGCCAGCAGTGATCCGGGAGAGGGGTATTCACCCCTCCACTTT.

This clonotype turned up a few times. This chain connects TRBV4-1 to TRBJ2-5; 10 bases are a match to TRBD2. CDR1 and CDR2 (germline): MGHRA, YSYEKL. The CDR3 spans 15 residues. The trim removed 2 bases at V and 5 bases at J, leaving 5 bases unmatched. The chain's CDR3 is CASSQYLAGVETQYF. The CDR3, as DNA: TGCGCCAGCAGCCAATATCTAGCGGGGGTCGAGACCCAGTACTTC.

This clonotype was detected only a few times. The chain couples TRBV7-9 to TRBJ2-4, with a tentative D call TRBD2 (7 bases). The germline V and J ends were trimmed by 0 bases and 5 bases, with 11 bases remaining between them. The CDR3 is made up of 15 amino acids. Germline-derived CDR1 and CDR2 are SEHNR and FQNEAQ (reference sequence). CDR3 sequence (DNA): TGTGCCAGCAGCTTAGCGACGGGGGGCCAAAACATTCAGTACTTC. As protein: CASSLATGGQNIQYF. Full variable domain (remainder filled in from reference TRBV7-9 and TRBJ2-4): DTGVSQNPRHKITKRGQNVTFRCDPISEHNRLYWYRQTLGQGPEFLTYFQNEAQLEKSRLLSDRFSAERPKGSFSTLEIQRTEQGDSAMYLCASSLATGGQNIQYFGAGTRLSVL.

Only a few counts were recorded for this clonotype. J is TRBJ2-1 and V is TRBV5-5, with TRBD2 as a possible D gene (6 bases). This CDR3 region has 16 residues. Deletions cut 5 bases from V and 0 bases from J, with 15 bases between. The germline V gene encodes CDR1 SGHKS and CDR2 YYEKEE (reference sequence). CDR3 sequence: CASSSREDISYNEQFF. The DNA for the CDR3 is TGTGCCAGCAGTTCGAGGGAGGATATCTCCTACAATGAGCAGTTCTTC.

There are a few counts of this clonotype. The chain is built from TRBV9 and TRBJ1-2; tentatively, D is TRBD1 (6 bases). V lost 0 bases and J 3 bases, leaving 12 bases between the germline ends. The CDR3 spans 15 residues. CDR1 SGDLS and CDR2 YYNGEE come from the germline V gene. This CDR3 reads CASSVALGGHYGYTF. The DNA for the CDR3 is TGTGCCAGCAGCGTAGCCCTCGGGGGCCACTATGGCTACACCTTC.

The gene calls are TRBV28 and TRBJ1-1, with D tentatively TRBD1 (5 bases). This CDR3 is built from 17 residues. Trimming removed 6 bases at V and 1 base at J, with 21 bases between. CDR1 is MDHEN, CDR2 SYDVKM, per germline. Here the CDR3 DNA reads TGTGCCAGCAGCCCTAGCGGGGGGGTCGGAGGGAACACTGAAGCTTTCTTT. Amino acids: CASSPSGGVGGNTEAFF.

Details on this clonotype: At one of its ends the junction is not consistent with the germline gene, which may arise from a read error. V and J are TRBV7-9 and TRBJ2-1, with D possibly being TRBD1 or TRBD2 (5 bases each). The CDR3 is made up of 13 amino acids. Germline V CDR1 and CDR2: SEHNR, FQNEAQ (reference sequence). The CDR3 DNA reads TGTGCCAGCGGCCCTCCGGGGCCGGGACCCCCGAGTTTC. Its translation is CASGPPGPGPPSF.

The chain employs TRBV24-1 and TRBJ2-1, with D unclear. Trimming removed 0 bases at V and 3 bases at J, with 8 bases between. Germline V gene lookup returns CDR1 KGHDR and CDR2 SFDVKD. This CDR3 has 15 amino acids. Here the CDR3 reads CATSDLRDNYNEQFF. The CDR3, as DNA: TGTGCCACCAGTGATTTGCGAGACAACTACAATGAGCAGTTCTTC.